What follows are 11 T cell receptor beta chains derived from one specimen sequenced in a study of CD8 T cells in Susac syndrome (dated by TCRdb to the late 2010s). To prepare the library, the immunoSEQ multiplex PCR assay was applied. RNA was extracted using the RNeasy kit, and about 0.5 to 1 ug of the RNA was reverse transcribed with random hexamers. TCRdb redid the processing of the public reads, applying fastp at Q25 and MiXCR, and retained in-frame beta chains. One record per CDR3 amino acid sequence lists the most common genes and DNA. The sample table lists around 220,000 distinct CDR3 sequences, about 94% of them with a count of one. The ten biggest clones cover approximately 0.13% of the sample. What was sequenced was CD8+ T cells from PBMCs. These TCRs come from a human donor with multiple sclerosis.

The DNA for the CDR3 is TGTGCCAGCAGCCCCCGCGGGGGACAGGGCCCTGGAAACACCATATATTTT. Its translation is CASSPRGGQGPGNTIYF. This sequence joins TRBV9 and TRBJ1-3; TRBD1 aligns across 9 bases. The CDR3 is made up of 17 amino acids. J was trimmed by 2 bases and V by 4 bases; bases with no gene match: 10. Germline V lookup: CDR1 SGDLS, CDR2 YYNGEE.

This clonotype was found once. The V call is TRBV6-6, the J call TRBJ1-6; 8 bases match TRBD1. This CDR3 spans 16 amino acids. Germline V lookup: CDR1 MNHNY, CDR2 SVGAGI (reference sequence). V trimming: 6 bases; J trimming: 4 bases; junction bases outside the gene matches: 8. The CDR3 here is CASRWTGQTYNSPLHF. CDR3 bases: TGTGCCAGCAGATGGACAGGGCAGACTTATAATTCACCCCTCCACTTT.

The rearrangement uses TRBV6-6 and TRBJ2-7; 10 bases are shared with TRBD2. The ends lost 8 bases at V and 2 bases at J; junction bases unmatched: 3. CDR3 size: 13 residues. Germline assignment: CDR1 MNHNY and CDR2 SVGAGI (reference sequence). CDR3 protein: CASGTSATYEQYF. CDR3 DNA: TGTGCCAGCGGGACTAGCGCCACCTACGAGCAGTACTTC.

The J gene is TRBJ1-1, the V gene TRBV20-1; D gene ambiguous. This CDR3 is 12 amino acids long. Germline CDR1 DFQATT, CDR2 SNEGSKA (reference sequence). CDR3 DNA: TGCAGCGGACGGGTTGAGAACACTGAAGCTTTCTTT. It is translated as CSGRVENTEAFF.

V usage is TRBV5-6 and J usage is TRBJ2-1; D might be TRBD2 (7 bases). This CDR3 comprises 12 residues. The germline V gene has CDR1 SGHDT and CDR2 YYEEEE. V was clipped by 1 base and J by 9 bases, with 8 bases between them. CDR3 protein: CASSLRGAEQFF. The CDR3 bases are TGTGCCAGCAGCTTGCGGGGGGCTGAGCAGTTCTTC. The whole variable domain, filled in from reference TRBV5-6 and TRBJ2-1, reads DAGVTQSPTHLIKTRGQQVTLRCSPKSGHDTVSWYQQALGQGPQFIFQYYEEEERQRGNFPDRFSGHQFPNYSSELNVNALLLGDSALYLCASSLRGAEQFFGPGTRLTVL.

V and J are TRBV7-9 and TRBJ1-1, with D uncertain. The CDR3 spans 12 residues. In germline, CDR1 is SEHNR, CDR2 FQNEAQ (reference sequence). Deletions cut 4 bases from V and 3 bases from J, with 6 bases between. The CDR3 coding sequence is TGTGCCAGCAGCTCCACTCACACTGAAGCTTTCTTT. Protein sequence: CASSSTHTEAFF.

The chain's CDR3 is CASREAGRTDTQYF. The CDR3 DNA reads as TGTGCCAGCAGGGAGGCGGGCCGCACAGATACGCAGTATTTT. The rearrangement uses TRBV2 and TRBJ2-3; tentative D call: TRBD2 (5 bases). V dropped 6 bases and J dropped 1 base, with 11 bases sitting between them. This CDR3 comprises 14 residues. CDR1 and CDR2 (germline): SNHLY, FYNNEI.

The V and J genes are TRBV4-2 and TRBJ1-1, with TRBD1 as a possible D gene (5 bases). The CDR3 has 16 amino acids. Trimming took 1 base from V and 4 from J, leaving 16 bases between them. Germline values: CDR1 LGHNA, CDR2 YNFKEQ. The CDR3 bases are TGTGCCAGCAGCCAAGGCCCAGGTGCGGGGGGCACTGAAGCTTTCTTT. Amino acid sequence: CASSQGPGAGGTEAFF.

The V call is TRBV3-1, the J call TRBJ2-2; unclear D gene. Trimming took off 5 bases at V and 6 bases at J, with 7 bases between the two ends. The CDR3 has 12 amino acids. CDR1 is LGHDT and CDR2 is YNNKEL in the germline V gene (reference sequence). This CDR3 reads CASSTWAGELFF. CDR3 sequence (DNA): TGTGCCAGCAGCACGTGGGCCGGGGAGCTGTTTTTT.

The rearrangement links TRBV13 to TRBJ2-7; D remains unclear. The CDR3 runs to 14 residues. Germline-derived CDR1 and CDR2 are PRHDT and FYEKMQ (reference sequence). V was pared by 5 bases and J by 2 bases, with 13 bases between. DNA for the CDR3: TGTGCCAGCAGCCAAGTTCACAACCCCTACGAGCAGTACTTC. It translates to CASSQVHNPYEQYF. The full variable domain, in which reference TRBV13 and TRBJ2-7 provide the parts outside the CDR3, is AAGVIQSPRHLIKEKRETATLKCYPIPRHDTVYWYQQGPGQDPQFLISFYEKMQSDKGSIPDRFSAQQFSDYHSELNMSSLELGDSALYFCASSQVHNPYEQYFGPGTRLTVT.

The chain has TRBV6-6 and TRBJ2-5; unclear D gene. Germline V gives CDR1 MNHNY, CDR2 SVGAGI (reference sequence). The CDR3 is made up of 13 amino acids. Trimming removed 4 bases from V and 3 bases from J, with 9 bases in between. CDR3 bases: TGTGCCAGCAGTTGGATTAGGGAAGAGACCCAGTACTTC. Translating it yields CASSWIREETQYF.